This T cell receptor (beta chain) was sequenced during a study of blood T cell repertoires in COVID-19. In the study overall: Samples representing acute and convalescent COVID-19 were sourced from the United States, Italy and Spain. T cells, B-cell-depleted T cells, or PBMCs provided the cDNA or gDNA that served as material.

Original handling: Reference gene primer amplification in the assay estimated nucleated cell counts. Data came from immunoSEQ multiplex PCR; TCRdb stores just in-frame clones and leaves some out. The DNA gave D and trimming, while V, J and clone size come from that table. The sample includes about 140,000 clones, around 83% of them seen just once. Germline V lookup: CDR1 SNHLY, CDR2 FYNNEI. V lost 3 bases and J lost 8; bases outside the gene matches: 10. This CDR3 spans 16 amino acids. The chain combines TRBV2 with TRBJ2-1; TRBD1 matches at 10 bases. The receptor comes from a woman older than 75 with acute or convalescent COVID-19. What was sequenced was peripheral blood. CDR3 protein: CASSDPRTGGFDEQFF. DNA for the CDR3: TGTGCCAGCAGTGATCCGAGGACAGGGGGTTTCGATGAGCAGTTCTTC.